The source of this TCR beta chain is a study of blood T cell repertoires in COVID-19. Background on the study: Samples came from the United States, Italy and Spain, spanning acute and convalescent COVID-19. T cells, B-cell-depleted T cells, or PBMCs provided the cDNA or gDNA that served as material.

CDR3 length: 13 amino acids. Trimming shortened V by 2 bases and J by 3 bases, and 5 bases separated the two germline ends. Germline CDR1 reads KGHDR; CDR2 reads SFDVKD. How the authors handled the data: Amplifying reference gene primers gave estimates of nucleated cell counts. Generated by immunoSEQ multiplex PCR, the TCRdb table keeps only in-frame clones and is missing some. Clone size and the V and J calls come from that table; the DNA yielded D and trimming. The sample has approximately 330,000 clones; 87% are singletons. Seattle enrolled patients during active infection and tracked them longitudinally.

The chain employs TRBV24-1 and TRBJ2-3; no clear D. Material for sequencing was peripheral blood. This clonotype was sampled from a man aged 25 to 45 with COVID-19, enrolled during active disease. CDR3 nucleotide sequence: TGTGCCACCAGTGATTCTGCGACAGATACGCAGTATTTT. This sequence encodes CATSDSATDTQYF.